The present T cell receptor beta chain was sequenced within a study of CD8+ T cells in alopecia areata listed by TCRdb under 2018. For the study in its entirety: The treated patients took part in an open-label pilot trial in which moderate-to-severe alopecia areata was treated with oral tofacitinib at 5 to 10 mg twice daily. Patients stayed on tofacitinib for 6 to 18 months and then had 6 months of follow-up off drug so that delayed response and recurrence could be assessed. In treated patients, disease severity was measured using the SALT score, which gives the percentage of scalp surface area affected. High-throughput TCRbeta sequencing was used to examine T cell clonal expansion in alopecia areata in both the C3H/HeJ mouse model and human patients. On the human side, TCRbeta sequencing was run on scalp tissue and on sorted CD4+ and CD8+ peripheral blood T cells from healthy controls and from alopecia areata patients with either patchy or totalis/universalis disease. Tofacitinib-treated patients had biopsies at baseline and at 4 and 24 weeks of treatment, with a later scalp biopsy in several patients. Scalp clonality was compared across normal scalp (n=4), patchy alopecia areata scalp (n=8), and alopecia totalis/universalis scalp (n=8). RNA came from the PAXgene miRNA kit for fixed scalp, the miRNeasy kit for PBMCs, and the RNeasy kit for mouse skin. TCRbeta CDR3 regions were amplified by immunoSEQ multiplex PCR using 35 Vbeta forward and 13 Jbeta reverse primers.

Library prep was done by the immunoSEQ multiplex PCR assay. For TCR sequencing, RNA was extracted from every sample and reverse transcribed into cDNA to serve as template. SuperScript III was used for first-strand cDNA synthesis, primed with a 2:1 mix of oligo-dT and random hexamers. A synthetic immune receptor repertoire was used to assess amplification bias, and residual bias was removed computationally. Per the original workflow: Raw reads were preprocessed for error removal, and CDR3 was defined according to IMGT conventions as running from the conserved cysteine to phenylalanine. Clonality was computed by normalizing Shannon entropy by log2 of the number of productive unique TCRs and subtracting the result from 1. Whether scalp clones were CD4 or CD8 was inferred by matching scalp TCRbeta sequences against CD4 and CD8 repertoires sorted from blood. TCRdb obtained this table from immuneACCESS and retained in-frame rearrangements with V and J assigned. These tables miss some clones; where compared with another copy, unresolved V genes account for less than half of the shortfall, and the remainder is unexplained. V, J and clone size are those of that table, while D and trimming were read from the DNA. This sample lists about 90,000 clones; roughly 46% were detected once. The ten most abundant clones make up 18% of the sample.

Overall study results and their limits: Unlike mouse skin, which is dominated by gammadelta T cells, normal human skin has resident alphabeta T cells that are also sequenced, and this complicates analysis of the scalp TCR repertoire. TCR sequences shared between patients were less clear than in mice, possibly partly because of HLA diversity in the patient population. Because the treated cohort was small and had just a single nonresponder, larger studies are needed to establish links between baseline CD8+ expansion and response. Compared with normal scalp, lesional scalp had higher clonality and more expanded CD8+ clones, particularly in alopecia totalis/universalis, a pattern that suggests antigenic drive. During tofacitinib treatment, many expanded lesional clones remained in scalp and blood, and this persistence may partly explain relapse after treatment is stopped. Scalp clonality and the number of expanded CD8+ clones among the top 100 scalp clones were significantly decreased by tofacitinib.

This clone was picked up a small number of times. Its antigen has not been determined. The sample holds no much larger clone one base away, and base qualities are not on file. Measured from the cysteine to the phenylalanine, the CDR3 is 16 residues long. The read is trimmed to its CDR3 DNA, 48 bases read in frame from base 1. Trimming removed 7 bases from V and 5 bases from J, leaving 20 bases between the germline ends. CDR1 is given as MNHNY and CDR2 as SVGAGI, both from the germline V gene (reference sequence). The time point label for this specimen denotes: less than 25 weeks on oral tofacitinib. Interpreted using the paper, the treatment or condition label stands for: oral pan-JAK inhibitor, 5-10 mg twice daily. Lesional scalp punch biopsies and peripheral blood were collected from alopecia areata patients. After PBMCs were isolated by density centrifugation and stained for CD3, CD4 and CD8, a FACSAria was used to sort CD4+ and CD8+ T cells.

The V gene is TRBV6-6 and the J gene is TRBJ1-4, with TRBD1 as a weak D call on 6 bases. The TCR was taken from a human donor with alopecia areata. The sequencing used CD8+ T cells sorted from blood, collected at week 24, from a patient treated with tofacitinib. The DNA sequence follows: TGTGCCAGCACCTACGGGGGCGCCGGAGGCAATGAAAAACTGTTTTTT. Translated, this is CASTYGGAGGNEKLFF.